This T cell receptor (beta chain) was recorded in a study of spatial heterogeneity in lung cancer. In this sample, this clonotype turned up many times. The CDR3 extends over 12 amino acids. CDR1 and CDR2 from the germline V gene are MGHRA and YSYEKL. Deletions cut 0 bases from V and 5 bases from J, with 4 bases between. TCRdb passed the 5' RACE reads through MiXCR, listing each CDR3 protein once. The top ten clones hold about 13% of a sample with 20,000 to 25,000 distinct CDR3 sequences, roughly 6.9% of them seen once. Time point: sample taken at primary tumor resection. Unsorted whole RNA of tumor, nontumor lung or frozen PBMC was sequenced.

The chain joins TRBV4-1 to TRBJ2-5; D ambiguous. The specimen was PBMCs, collected at surgery. The receptor was isolated from a male donor with early-stage non-small cell lung cancer. The chain's CDR3 is CASSQDTETQYF. The DNA of the CDR3 is TGCGCCAGCAGCCAAGATACGGAGACCCAGTACTTC.